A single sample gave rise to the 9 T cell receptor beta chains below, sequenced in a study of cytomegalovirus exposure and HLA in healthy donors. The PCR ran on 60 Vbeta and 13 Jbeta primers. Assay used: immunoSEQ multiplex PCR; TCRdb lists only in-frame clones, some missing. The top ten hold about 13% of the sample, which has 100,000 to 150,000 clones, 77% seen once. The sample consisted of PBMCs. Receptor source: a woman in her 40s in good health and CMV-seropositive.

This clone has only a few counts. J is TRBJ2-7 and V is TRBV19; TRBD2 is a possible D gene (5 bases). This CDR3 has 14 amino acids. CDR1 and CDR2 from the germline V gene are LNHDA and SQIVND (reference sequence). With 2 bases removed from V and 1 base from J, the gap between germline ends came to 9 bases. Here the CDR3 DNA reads TGTGCCAGTAGTATAATCGGAGGATCCTACGAGCAGTACTTC. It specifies CASSIIGGSYEQYF.

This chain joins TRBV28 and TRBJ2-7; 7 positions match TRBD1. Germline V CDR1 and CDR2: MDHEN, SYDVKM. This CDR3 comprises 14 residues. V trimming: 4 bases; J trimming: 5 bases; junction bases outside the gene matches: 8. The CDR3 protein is CASSSITGVHEQYF. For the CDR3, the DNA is TGTGCCAGCAGTTCTATCACAGGGGTCCACGAGCAGTACTTC. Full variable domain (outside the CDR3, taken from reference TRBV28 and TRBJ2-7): DVKVTQSSRYLVKRTGEKVFLECVQDMDHENMFWYRQDPGLGLRLIYFSYDVKMKEKGDIPEGYSVSREKKERFSLILESASTNQTSMYLCASSSITGVHEQYFGPGTRLTVT.

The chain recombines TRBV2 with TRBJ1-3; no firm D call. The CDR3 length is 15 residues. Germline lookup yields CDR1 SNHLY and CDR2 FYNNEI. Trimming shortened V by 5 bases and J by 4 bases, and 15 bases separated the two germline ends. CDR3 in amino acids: CASSSLRERGNTIYF. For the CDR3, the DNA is TGTGCCAGCAGTTCCCTCCGGGAGAGAGGAAACACCATATATTTT.

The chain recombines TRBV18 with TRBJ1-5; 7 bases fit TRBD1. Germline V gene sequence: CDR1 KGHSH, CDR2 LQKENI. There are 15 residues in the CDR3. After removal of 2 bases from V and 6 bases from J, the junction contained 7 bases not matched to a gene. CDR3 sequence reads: CASSPEGQVGQPQHF. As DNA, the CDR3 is TGTGCCAGCTCACCAGAAGGACAGGTTGGTCAGCCCCAGCATTTT.

Here the CDR3 reads CAWSVSSLQGKGTEAFF. The CDR3 DNA reads as TGTGCCTGGAGTGTATCGTCACTACAGGGAAAGGGCACTGAAGCTTTCTTT. This chain uses TRBV30 with TRBJ1-1; TRBD1 might be the D (6 bases). Germline V gene lookup returns CDR1 GTSNPN and CDR2 SVGIG (reference sequence). Deletions cut 0 bases from V and 4 bases from J, with 21 bases between. CDR3 length: 17 amino acids.

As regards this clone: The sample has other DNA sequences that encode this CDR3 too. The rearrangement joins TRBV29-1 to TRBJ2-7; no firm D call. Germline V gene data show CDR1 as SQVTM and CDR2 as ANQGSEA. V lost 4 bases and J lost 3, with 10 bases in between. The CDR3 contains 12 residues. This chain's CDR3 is CSVVRGNYEQYF. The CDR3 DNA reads TGCAGCGTTGTTAGAGGTAACTACGAGCAGTACTTC.

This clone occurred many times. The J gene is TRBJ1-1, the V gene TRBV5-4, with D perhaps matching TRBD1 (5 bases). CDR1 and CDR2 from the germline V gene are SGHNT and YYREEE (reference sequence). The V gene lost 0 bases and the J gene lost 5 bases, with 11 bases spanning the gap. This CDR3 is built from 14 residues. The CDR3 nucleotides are TGTGCCAGCAGCTTGGAGGGGAAAAGGACTGAAGCTTTCTTT. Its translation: CASSLEGKRTEAFF.

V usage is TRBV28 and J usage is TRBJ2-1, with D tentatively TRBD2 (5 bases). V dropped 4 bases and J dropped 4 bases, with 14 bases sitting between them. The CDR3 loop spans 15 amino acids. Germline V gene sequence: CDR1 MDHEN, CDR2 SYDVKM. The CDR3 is CASSSAGGGYNEQFF. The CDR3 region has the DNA TGTGCCAGCAGTTCGGCGGGTGGCGGGTACAATGAGCAGTTCTTC.

CDR3 sequence (DNA): TGTGCCAGCAGCGTTGGACTAGCGGGACTCCACAATGAGCAGTTCTTC. Residues: CASSVGLAGLHNEQFF. The genes are TRBV11-3 and TRBJ2-1, with 12 bases fitting TRBD2. CDR1 and CDR2 from the germline V gene are SGHNT and YENEEA. Unmatched junction bases numbered 7, after V lost 5 bases and J lost 5 bases. The CDR3 spans 16 residues.